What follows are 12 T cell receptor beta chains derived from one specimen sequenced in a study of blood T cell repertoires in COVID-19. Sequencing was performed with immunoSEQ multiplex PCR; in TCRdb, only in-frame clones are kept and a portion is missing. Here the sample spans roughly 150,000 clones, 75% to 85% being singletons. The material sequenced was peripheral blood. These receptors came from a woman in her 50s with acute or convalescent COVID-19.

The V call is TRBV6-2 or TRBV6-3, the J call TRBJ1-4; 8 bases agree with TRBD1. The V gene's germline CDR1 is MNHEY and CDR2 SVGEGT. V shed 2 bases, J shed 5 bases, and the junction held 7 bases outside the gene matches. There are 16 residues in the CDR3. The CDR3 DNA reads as TGTGCCAGCAGTTACCCCGGGACAGGATTAAATGAAAAACTGTTTTTT. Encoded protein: CASSYPGTGLNEKLFF.

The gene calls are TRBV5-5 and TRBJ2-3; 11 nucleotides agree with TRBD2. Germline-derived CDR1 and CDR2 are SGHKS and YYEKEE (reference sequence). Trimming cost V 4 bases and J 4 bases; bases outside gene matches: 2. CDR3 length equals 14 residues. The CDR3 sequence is CASSRGLAADTQYF. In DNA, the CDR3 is TGTGCCAGCAGCCGGGGACTAGCGGCAGATACGCAGTATTTT.

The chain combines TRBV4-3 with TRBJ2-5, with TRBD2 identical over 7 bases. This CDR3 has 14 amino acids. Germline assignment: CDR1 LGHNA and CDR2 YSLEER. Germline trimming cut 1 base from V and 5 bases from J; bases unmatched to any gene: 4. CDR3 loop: CASSQGLAGETQYF. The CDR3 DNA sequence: TGCGCCAGCAGCCAAGGACTAGCAGGGGAGACCCAGTACTTC.

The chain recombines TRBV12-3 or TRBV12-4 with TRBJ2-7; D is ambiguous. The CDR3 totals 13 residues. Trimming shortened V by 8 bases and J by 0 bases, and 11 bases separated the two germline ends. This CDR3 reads CASRQVGSYEQYF. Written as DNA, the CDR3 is TGTGCCAGCCGGCAGGTAGGCTCCTACGAGCAGTACTTC.

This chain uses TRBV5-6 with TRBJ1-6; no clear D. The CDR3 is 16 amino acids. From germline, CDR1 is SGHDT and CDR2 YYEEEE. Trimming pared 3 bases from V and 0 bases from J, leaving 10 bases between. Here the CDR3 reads CASSWEGSSYNSPLHF. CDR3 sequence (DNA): TGTGCCAGCAGCTGGGAGGGTAGCTCCTATAATTCACCCCTCCACTTT.

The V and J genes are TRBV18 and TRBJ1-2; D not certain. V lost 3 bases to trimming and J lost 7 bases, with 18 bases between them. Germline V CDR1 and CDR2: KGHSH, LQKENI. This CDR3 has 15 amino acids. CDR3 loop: CASSPSFGRETGYTF. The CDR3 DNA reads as TGTGCCAGCTCACCTAGCTTTGGGAGGGAGACTGGCTACACCTTC.

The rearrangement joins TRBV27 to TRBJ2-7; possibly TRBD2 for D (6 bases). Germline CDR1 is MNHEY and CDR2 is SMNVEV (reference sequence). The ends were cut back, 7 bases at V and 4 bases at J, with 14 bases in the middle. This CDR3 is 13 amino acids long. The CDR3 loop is CASMEGPMYEQYF. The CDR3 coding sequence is TGTGCCAGCATGGAGGGGCCGATGTACGAGCAGTACTTC.

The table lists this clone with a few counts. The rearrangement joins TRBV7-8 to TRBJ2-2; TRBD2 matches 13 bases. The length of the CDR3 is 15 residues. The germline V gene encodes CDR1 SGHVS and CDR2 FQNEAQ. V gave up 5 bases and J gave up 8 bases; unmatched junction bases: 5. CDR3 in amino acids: CASSGGTSGVGELFF. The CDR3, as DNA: TGTGCCAGCAGCGGAGGGACTAGCGGGGTAGGGGAGCTGTTTTTT.

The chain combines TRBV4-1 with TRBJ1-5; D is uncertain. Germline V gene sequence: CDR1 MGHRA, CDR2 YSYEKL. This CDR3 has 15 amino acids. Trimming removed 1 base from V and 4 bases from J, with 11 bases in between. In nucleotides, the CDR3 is TGCGCCAGCAGCCAAGGACCGGGTTTAAATCAGCCCCAGCATTTT. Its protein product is CASSQGPGLNQPQHF.

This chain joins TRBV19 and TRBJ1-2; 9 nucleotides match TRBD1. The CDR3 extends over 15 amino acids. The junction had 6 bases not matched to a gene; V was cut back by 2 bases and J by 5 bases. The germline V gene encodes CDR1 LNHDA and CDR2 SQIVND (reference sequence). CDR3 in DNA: TGTGCCAGTAGTATAACGGGACAGGGACCATATGGCTACACCTTC. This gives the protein CASSITGQGPYGYTF.

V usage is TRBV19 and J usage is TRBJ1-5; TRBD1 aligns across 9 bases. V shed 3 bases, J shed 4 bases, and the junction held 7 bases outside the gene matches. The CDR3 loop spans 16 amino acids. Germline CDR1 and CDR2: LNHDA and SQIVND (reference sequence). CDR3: CASSIGTGLPNQPQHF. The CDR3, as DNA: TGTGCCAGTAGTATCGGGACAGGGCTACCAAATCAGCCCCAGCATTTT.

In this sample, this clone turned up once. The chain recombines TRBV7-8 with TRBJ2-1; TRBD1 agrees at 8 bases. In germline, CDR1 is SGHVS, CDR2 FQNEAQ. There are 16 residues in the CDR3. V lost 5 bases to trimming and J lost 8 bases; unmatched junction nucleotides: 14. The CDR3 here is CASSPHWDRRKYEQFF. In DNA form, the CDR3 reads TGTGCCAGCAGCCCCCATTGGGACAGGAGGAAATATGAGCAGTTCTTC.